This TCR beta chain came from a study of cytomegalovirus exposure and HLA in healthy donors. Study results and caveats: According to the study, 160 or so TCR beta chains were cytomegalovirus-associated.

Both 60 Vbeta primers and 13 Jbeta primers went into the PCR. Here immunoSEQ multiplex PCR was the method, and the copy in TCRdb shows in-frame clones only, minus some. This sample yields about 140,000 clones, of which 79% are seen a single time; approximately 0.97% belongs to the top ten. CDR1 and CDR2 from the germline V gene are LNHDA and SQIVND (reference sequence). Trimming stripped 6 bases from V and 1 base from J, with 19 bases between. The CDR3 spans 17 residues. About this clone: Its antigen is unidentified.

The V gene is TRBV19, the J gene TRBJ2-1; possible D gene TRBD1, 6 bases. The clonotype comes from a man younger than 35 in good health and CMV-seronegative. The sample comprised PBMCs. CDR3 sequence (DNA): TGTGCCAGTAGCGCCCCCACAGGGATAGGTTCCTACAATGAGCAGTTCTTC. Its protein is CASSAPTGIGSYNEQFF.